This T cell receptor beta chain was captured in a study of T cell changes during pregnancy in multiple sclerosis (dated by TCRdb to between 2017 and 2020). Some background on the complete study: The study looked at changes in the T cell repertoire across pregnancy in women with multiple sclerosis.

As for this clone: The antigen it recognizes is unknown. No base qualities exist here, and no much larger clone lies one base off it.

Libraries came from the immunoSEQ multiplex PCR assay. TCRdb carries this immuneACCESS record with in-frame sequences only. Its versions omit some clonotypes, under half of them owing to an unresolved V gene in the studies checked, with the rest unexplained. For this sample there are 69,000 or so clones; almost 95% appear just once. The biggest ten clones account for over 2% of the sample. The CDR3 sequence holds 12 residues, the cysteine and phenylalanine included. Just CDR3 DNA is preserved here, 36 bases in frame from base 1. At the junction V is shortened by 11 bases and J by 6 bases, with 13 bases in between. CDR1 and CDR2 were assigned from the germline V gene (reference sequence) as SEHNR and FQNEAQ.

The chain is encoded by TRBV7-9 joined to TRBJ2-2; the D gene is possibly TRBD1, with 5 bases matching. Specimen: peripheral blood, collected before pregnancy. This TCR derives from a female donor with multiple sclerosis, enrolled in a pregnancy study. The sequenced DNA is TGTGCCGGACAATACACTTCCGGGGAGCTGTTTTTT. It translates as CAGQYTSGELFF.